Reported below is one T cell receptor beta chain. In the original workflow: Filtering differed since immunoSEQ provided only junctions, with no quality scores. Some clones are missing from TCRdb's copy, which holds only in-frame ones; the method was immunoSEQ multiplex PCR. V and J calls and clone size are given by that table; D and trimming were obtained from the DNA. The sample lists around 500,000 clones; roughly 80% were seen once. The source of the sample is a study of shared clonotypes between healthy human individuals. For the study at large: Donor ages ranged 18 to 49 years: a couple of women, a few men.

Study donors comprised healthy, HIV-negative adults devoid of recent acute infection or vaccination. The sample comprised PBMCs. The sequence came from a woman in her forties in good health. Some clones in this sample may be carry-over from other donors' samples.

CDR3 nucleotide sequence: TGTGCCAGCAGCTTAGGGGCGGGGCACCTGGAGACCCAGTACTTC. Its translation: CASSLGAGHLETQYF. The chain couples TRBV11-2 to TRBJ2-5; D perhaps matches TRBD2 (6 bases). Germline V CDR1 and CDR2: SGHAT, FQNNGV. V was trimmed by 1 base and J by 5 bases, leaving 14 bases between them. This CDR3 is 15 amino acids long. The full variable domain, completed using reference TRBV11-2 and TRBJ2-5, is EAGVAQSPRYKIIEKRQSVAFWCNPISGHATLYWYQQILGQGPKLLIQFQNNGVVDDSQLPKDRFSAERLKGVDSTLKIQPAKLEDSAVYLCASSLGAGHLETQYFGPGTRLLVL.